The rows below give T cell receptor beta chains drawn from one sample of a study of human T cells and chemical hapten exposure. TCRdb reprocessed the RACE reads via MiXCR and lists one record per CDR3 protein. Of 65,000 to 90,000 distinct CDR3 sequences listed, approximately 15% are singletons. The sequencing used whole blood, collected in connection with sensitization to the hapten diphenylcyclopropenone (DPC). The source of these receptors is a woman aged 45-65 years with alopecia areata. Some clones in this sample may be carry-over from other donors' samples. The CDR3 runs from the conserved cysteine through the conserved F or W. The order of the fields is J gene, clone size, V gene, CDR3 length, D gene, CDR3 DNA, CDR3 protein. A D gene is named only where the DNA matches it firmly. A row's size may be missing; if present it is once, few, many or a size class.

J gene: TRBJ2-1
clone size: .
V gene: TRBV7-8
CDR3 length: 13
D gene: .
CDR3 DNA: TGTGCCAGCAGCACAAACCGTGGGTATGAGCAGTTCTTC
CDR3 protein: CASSTNRGYEQFF

J gene: TRBJ2-5
clone size: few
V gene: TRBV7-2
CDR3 length: 14
D gene: .
CDR3 DNA: TGTGCCAGCAGCTTAGCTGCGGGATTAGAGACCCAGTACTTC
CDR3 protein: CASSLAAGLETQYF

J gene: TRBJ2-3
clone size: many
V gene: TRBV7-2
CDR3 length: 15
D gene: TRBD2
CDR3 DNA: TGTGCCAGCAGCTTAGACGGGAGGGGGACAGATACGCAGTATTTT
CDR3 protein: CASSLDGRGTDTQYF

J gene: TRBJ2-3
clone size: .
V gene: TRBV20-1
CDR3 length: 18
D gene: TRBD2
CDR3 DNA: TGCAGTGCTAGAGCCCACTTACTAGCGGGAGTGTGGACAGATACGCAGTATTTT
CDR3 protein: CSARAHLLAGVWTDTQYF

J gene: TRBJ2-7
clone size: few
V gene: TRBV5-5
CDR3 length: 14
D gene: .
CDR3 DNA: TGTGCCAGCAGCATAGACCTCGGAACCTACGAGCAGTACTTC
CDR3 protein: CASSIDLGTYEQYF

J gene: TRBJ2-7
clone size: few
V gene: TRBV7-2
CDR3 length: 14
D gene: TRBD2
CDR3 DNA: TGTGCCAGCGGGAGGGCGGGACCCTCCTACGAGCAGTACTTC
CDR3 protein: CASGRAGPSYEQYF

J gene: TRBJ2-7
clone size: many
V gene: TRBV11-2
CDR3 length: 12
D gene: .
CDR3 DNA: TGTGCCAGCAGCTTAAATGGAGGCAGGGCTTACTTC
CDR3 protein: CASSLNGGRAYF

J gene: TRBJ1-6
clone size: many
V gene: TRBV7-2
CDR3 length: 13
D gene: .
CDR3 DNA: TGTGCCAGCAGCTTAGTACGAGAATCACCCCTCCACTTT
CDR3 protein: CASSLVRESPLHF

J gene: TRBJ2-1
clone size: .
V gene: TRBV5-1
CDR3 length: 15
D gene: .
CDR3 DNA: TGCGCCAGCAGCGCCGGGACAACATCCTACAATGAGCAGTTCTTC
CDR3 protein: CASSAGTTSYNEQFF

J gene: TRBJ1-6
clone size: many
V gene: TRBV7-2
CDR3 length: 14
D gene: .
CDR3 DNA: TGTGCCAGCAGCTTAGCAGGGGGTAATTCACCCCTCCACTTT
CDR3 protein: CASSLAGGNSPLHF

J gene: TRBJ2-7
clone size: few
V gene: TRBV6-2/TRBV6-3
CDR3 length: 12
D gene: .
CDR3 DNA: TGTGCCAGCGGCCCAACACACTACGAGCAGTACTTC
CDR3 protein: CASGPTHYEQYF

J gene: TRBJ2-5
clone size: few
V gene: TRBV6-2/TRBV6-3
CDR3 length: 11
D gene: .
CDR3 DNA: TGTGCCAGCAGTTACGGGGCCCTCCAGTACTTC
CDR3 protein: CASSYGALQYF

J gene: TRBJ2-3
clone size: medium-sized
V gene: TRBV7-6
CDR3 length: 18
D gene: TRBD2
CDR3 DNA: TGTGCCAGCAGCCCGCAATCCGGGCGGGGGAGGGCCCAAGATACGCAGTATTTT
CDR3 protein: CASSPQSGRGRAQDTQYF

J gene: TRBJ2-7
clone size: .
V gene: TRBV5-1
CDR3 length: 14
D gene: TRBD2
CDR3 DNA: TGCGCCAGCAGCCCGGGACTAGCGACCTACGAGCAGTACTTC
CDR3 protein: CASSPGLATYEQYF

J gene: TRBJ1-4
clone size: few
V gene: TRBV20-1
CDR3 length: 16
D gene: .
CDR3 DNA: TGCAGTGCTAGACGTAGCGGGCCAGGGCCATTGGAAAAACTGTTTTTT
CDR3 protein: CSARRSGPGPLEKLFF

J gene: TRBJ1-3
clone size: .
V gene: TRBV7-9
CDR3 length: 15
D gene: .
CDR3 DNA: TGTGCCAGCAGCCCTAACGGGTTCTCTGGAAACACCATATATTTT
CDR3 protein: CASSPNGFSGNTIYF

J gene: TRBJ2-7
clone size: .
V gene: TRBV12-3/TRBV12-4
CDR3 length: 14
D gene: TRBD1
CDR3 DNA: TGTGCCAGCAGTTTAAGCGGGACAGGGGGCGAGCAGTACTTC
CDR3 protein: CASSLSGTGGEQYF

J gene: TRBJ2-4
clone size: few
V gene: TRBV3-1
CDR3 length: 18
D gene: TRBD1
CDR3 DNA: TGTGCCAGCAGCCAGGAGACAGGGCCTTTCGCGACCAAAAACATTCAGTACTTC
CDR3 protein: CASSQETGPFATKNIQYF

J gene: TRBJ2-2
clone size: few
V gene: TRBV12-3/TRBV12-4
CDR3 length: 17
D gene: .
CDR3 DNA: TGTGCCAGCAGCCATGTTAGGGTCCTGGCGAACACCGGGGAGCTGTTTTTT
CDR3 protein: CASSHVRVLANTGELFF

J gene: TRBJ2-3
clone size: few
V gene: TRBV12-3/TRBV12-4
CDR3 length: 15
D gene: .
CDR3 DNA: TGTGCCAGCAGTTTCTTTGAACAAGCCACAGATACGCAGTATTTT
CDR3 protein: CASSFFEQATDTQYF

J gene: TRBJ2-5
clone size: .
V gene: TRBV11-3
CDR3 length: 15
D gene: TRBD2
CDR3 DNA: TGTGCCAGCAGCTCAAGCGGACTAGCGGAAGAGACCCAGTACTTC
CDR3 protein: CASSSSGLAEETQYF

J gene: TRBJ2-3
clone size: .
V gene: TRBV2
CDR3 length: 15
D gene: TRBD1
CDR3 DNA: TGTGCCAGCAGGGAGGACACAGGGGGCCCAGATACGCAGTATTTT
CDR3 protein: CASREDTGGPDTQYF

J gene: TRBJ1-6
clone size: many
V gene: TRBV20-1
CDR3 length: 16
D gene: .
CDR3 DNA: TGCAGTGCTAGGGAATACTCGGGACGGTTAAATTCACCCCTCCACTTT
CDR3 protein: CSAREYSGRLNSPLHF

J gene: TRBJ2-5
clone size: .
V gene: TRBV4-3
CDR3 length: 13
D gene: .
CDR3 DNA: TGCGCCAGCAGCCAAGATCTTACGGAGACCCAGTACTTC
CDR3 protein: CASSQDLTETQYF

J gene: TRBJ2-1
clone size: .
V gene: TRBV9
CDR3 length: 15
D gene: TRBD2
CDR3 DNA: TGTACCAGCAGCGTACTCCGGGGGGCCTACAATGAGCAGTTCTTC
CDR3 protein: CTSSVLRGAYNEQFF

J gene: TRBJ2-5
clone size: .
V gene: TRBV5-4
CDR3 length: 15
D gene: TRBD1
CDR3 DNA: TGTGCCAGCAGCTTGTGGGGGACAGGGCAGGAGACCCAGTACTTC
CDR3 protein: CASSLWGTGQETQYF

J gene: TRBJ1-3
clone size: few
V gene: TRBV5-1
CDR3 length: 15
D gene: .
CDR3 DNA: TGCGCCAGCAGCTTGAGTCCGGATTCTGGAAACACCATATATTTT
CDR3 protein: CASSLSPDSGNTIYF

J gene: TRBJ2-1
clone size: .
V gene: TRBV11-2
CDR3 length: 16
D gene: .
CDR3 DNA: TGTGCCAGCAGCCCAAACCTGGGGGAGGCAAACAATGAGCAGTTCTTC
CDR3 protein: CASSPNLGEANNEQFF

J gene: TRBJ2-3
clone size: many
V gene: TRBV9
CDR3 length: 16
D gene: TRBD2
CDR3 DNA: TGTGCCAGCAGCGGGGGCCTCGCGGGAGGGAGCTATACGCAGTATTTT
CDR3 protein: CASSGGLAGGSYTQYF

J gene: TRBJ1-5
clone size: many
V gene: TRBV24-1
CDR3 length: 14
D gene: .
CDR3 DNA: TGTGCCACCAGTGATGCGGACGGCGATCAGCCCCAGCATTTT
CDR3 protein: CATSDADGDQPQHF

J gene: TRBJ1-6
clone size: .
V gene: TRBV10-3
CDR3 length: 14
D gene: TRBD1
CDR3 DNA: TGTGCCATCAGTGAGTCGACGGGACAGGCCCCCCTCCACTTT
CDR3 protein: CAISESTGQAPLHF

J gene: TRBJ2-7
clone size: .
V gene: TRBV28
CDR3 length: 15
D gene: .
CDR3 DNA: TGTGCCAGCAGTTTAGAGGGCAGGGGCTCCTACGAGCAGTACTTC
CDR3 protein: CASSLEGRGSYEQYF

J gene: TRBJ2-2
clone size: .
V gene: TRBV29-1
CDR3 length: 12
D gene: .
CDR3 DNA: TGCAGCGCAAGCAGGAACACCGGGGAGCTGTTTTTT
CDR3 protein: CSASRNTGELFF

J gene: TRBJ1-1
clone size: few
V gene: TRBV28
CDR3 length: 13
D gene: .
CDR3 DNA: TGTGCTTCCACGGGGTGGCAGAACACTGAAGCTTTCTTT
CDR3 protein: CASTGWQNTEAFF

J gene: TRBJ2-7
clone size: few
V gene: TRBV5-1
CDR3 length: 16
D gene: .
CDR3 DNA: TGCGCCAGCAGCTTGGATCCAGGGACTGCTACCTACGAGCAGTACTTC
CDR3 protein: CASSLDPGTATYEQYF

J gene: TRBJ1-1
clone size: few
V gene: TRBV2
CDR3 length: 17
D gene: TRBD1
CDR3 DNA: TGTGCCAGCAGCGACCAAATCCTCCGGGACAGGGGCACTGAAGCTTTCTTT
CDR3 protein: CASSDQILRDRGTEAFF

J gene: TRBJ1-2
clone size: many
V gene: TRBV7-6
CDR3 length: 14
D gene: TRBD1
CDR3 DNA: TGTGCCAGCAGCGCAAGACAGGGGAACTATGGCTACACCTTC
CDR3 protein: CASSARQGNYGYTF

J gene: TRBJ2-1
clone size: few
V gene: TRBV12-3/TRBV12-4
CDR3 length: 14
D gene: TRBD1
CDR3 DNA: TGTGCCAGCAGATCCGGGACAGATGGAAATGAGCAGTTCTTC
CDR3 protein: CASRSGTDGNEQFF

J gene: TRBJ2-7
clone size: few
V gene: TRBV5-1
CDR3 length: 16
D gene: TRBD2
CDR3 DNA: TGCGCCAGCAGCACGGTAGCGGGACTGAGCTCCTACGAGCAGTACTTC
CDR3 protein: CASSTVAGLSSYEQYF

J gene: TRBJ1-2
clone size: many
V gene: TRBV20-1
CDR3 length: 15
D gene: TRBD1
CDR3 DNA: TGCAGTGCTAGAGTAGGGGGACAGGGGAACTATGGCTACACCTTC
CDR3 protein: CSARVGGQGNYGYTF

J gene: TRBJ2-5
clone size: few
V gene: TRBV7-8
CDR3 length: 14
D gene: .
CDR3 DNA: TGTGCCAGCAGCTTACAGTCGGGCGGAGAGACCCAGTACTTC
CDR3 protein: CASSLQSGGETQYF

J gene: TRBJ1-5
clone size: many
V gene: TRBV6-1
CDR3 length: 16
D gene: .
CDR3 DNA: TGTGCCAGCAGCGGGGACGGACGTAATAGCAATCAGCCCCAGCATTTT
CDR3 protein: CASSGDGRNSNQPQHF

J gene: TRBJ2-4
clone size: many
V gene: TRBV20-1
CDR3 length: 14
D gene: .
CDR3 DNA: TGCAGTGCTAGAGACGCTGCGGGGGCGAACATTCAGTACTTC
CDR3 protein: CSARDAAGANIQYF

J gene: TRBJ2-4
clone size: .
V gene: TRBV28
CDR3 length: 16
D gene: .
CDR3 DNA: TGTGCCAGCAGTCGACCGACGGGACTAGCCAAAAACATTCAGTACTTC
CDR3 protein: CASSRPTGLAKNIQYF

J gene: TRBJ2-7
clone size: few
V gene: TRBV12-3/TRBV12-4
CDR3 length: 14
D gene: .
CDR3 DNA: TGTGCCAGCAGTTTAACCAGCGGCCCCTACGAGCAGTACTTC
CDR3 protein: CASSLTSGPYEQYF

J gene: TRBJ2-1
clone size: .
V gene: TRBV29-1
CDR3 length: 12
D gene: TRBD1
CDR3 DNA: TGCAGCGTACGGACAGGGGGGAATGAGCAGTTCTTC
CDR3 protein: CSVRTGGNEQFF

J gene: TRBJ2-7
clone size: few
V gene: TRBV6-6
CDR3 length: 12
D gene: .
CDR3 DNA: TGTGCCAGCAGTTCCGGGAACTACGAGCAGTACTTC
CDR3 protein: CASSSGNYEQYF

J gene: TRBJ2-3
clone size: .
V gene: TRBV23-1
CDR3 length: 14
D gene: .
CDR3 DNA: TGCGCCAGCAGTCAGGGCCCCGACACAGATACGCAGTATTTT
CDR3 protein: CASSQGPDTDTQYF

J gene: TRBJ1-4
clone size: .
V gene: TRBV19
CDR3 length: 15
D gene: .
CDR3 DNA: TGTGCCAGTACATTTTCGATCGGGACACGCGAAAAACTGTTTTTT
CDR3 protein: CASTFSIGTREKLFF

J gene: TRBJ2-1
clone size: few
V gene: TRBV7-9
CDR3 length: 15
D gene: TRBD2
CDR3 DNA: TGTGCCAGCAGCCAGCTAGCGGGAGATGTAAATGAGCAGTTCTTC
CDR3 protein: CASSQLAGDVNEQFF

J gene: TRBJ2-7
clone size: .
V gene: TRBV20-1
CDR3 length: 15
D gene: TRBD2
CDR3 DNA: TGCAGTGCCAGGGGGCTAGCGGGAGCCCCCTACGAGCAGTACTTC
CDR3 protein: CSARGLAGAPYEQYF

J gene: TRBJ2-5
clone size: many
V gene: TRBV10-3
CDR3 length: 14
D gene: .
CDR3 DNA: TGTGCCATCAGTGAGTCAACAGCTCAAGAGACCCAGTACTTC
CDR3 protein: CAISESTAQETQYF

J gene: TRBJ2-4
clone size: .
V gene: TRBV3-1
CDR3 length: 16
D gene: .
CDR3 DNA: TGTGCCAGCAGCCGACAGCTCTGGGGTGCCAAAAACATTCAGTACTTC
CDR3 protein: CASSRQLWGAKNIQYF

J gene: TRBJ2-3
clone size: .
V gene: TRBV7-2
CDR3 length: 15
D gene: TRBD1
CDR3 DNA: TGTGCCAGCAGCCTTCCGACAGGGGGAACAGATACGCAGTATTTT
CDR3 protein: CASSLPTGGTDTQYF

J gene: TRBJ2-1
clone size: many
V gene: TRBV4-1
CDR3 length: 14
D gene: TRBD2
CDR3 DNA: TGCGCCAGCAGCCAGGTACTAGCGAGGCGCGGGCAGTTCTTC
CDR3 protein: CASSQVLARRGQFF